One sample yielded the 32 T cell receptor beta chains listed below, sequenced in a study of graft-versus-host responses after intestinal transplantation. These receptors' antigens are unknown. TCRdb keeps only in-frame clones here, not all; method: immunoSEQ multiplex PCR. The data hold fewer than 110,000 clones, with approximately 93% observed a single time. The sequencing used unstimulated CD8+ T cells sorted from spleen or lymph node cells, collected before intestinal transplant. Receptors originate from a human donor who received an intestinal transplant.

This chain links TRBV11-2 with TRBJ1-1, with D possibly being TRBD1 (5 bases). The CDR3 has 13 residues. Trimming removed 1 base at V and 4 bases at J, with 7 bases between. CDR1 is SGHAT, CDR2 FQNNGV, per germline. Here the CDR3 DNA reads TGTGCCAGCAGCTTAGGGGGGGTCACTGAAGCTTTCTTT. Amino acids: CASSLGGVTEAFF. Filled out from reference TRBV11-2 and TRBJ1-1, the complete variable domain reads EAGVAQSPRYKIIEKRQSVAFWCNPISGHATLYWYQQILGQGPKLLIQFQNNGVVDDSQLPKDRFSAERLKGVDSTLKIQPAKLEDSAVYLCASSLGGVTEAFFGQGTRLTVV.

CDR3 in amino acids: CASSEVGRDGYTF. In DNA form, the CDR3 reads TGTGCCAGCAGTGAAGTGGGGCGGGATGGCTACACCTTC. The gene calls are TRBV2 and TRBJ1-2; D is perhaps TRBD1 (5 bases). CDR3 length: 13 amino acids. Germline loops: CDR1 SNHLY, CDR2 FYNNEI. V gave up 1 base and J gave up 6 bases, with 9 bases separating them.

The V and J genes are TRBV6-1 and TRBJ1-2, with D hard to call. CDR3 size: 11 residues. Per germline, CDR1 MNHNS and CDR2 SASEGT. V was pared by 10 bases and J by 2 bases, with 8 bases between. In nucleotides, the CDR3 is TGTGCCACCGACATAAACTATGGCTACACCTTC. Protein product: CATDINYGYTF.

The chain couples TRBV6-5 to TRBJ2-1, with TRBD1 identical over 11 bases. CDR1 is MNHEY and CDR2 is SVGAGI in the germline V gene. J gave up 6 bases and V 7 bases, and 2 bases lay outside the gene matches. The CDR3 is 13 residues long. The CDR3 region has the DNA TGTGCCAGCACTGGACAGGGGGCCAATGAGCAGTTCTTC. As protein: CASTGQGANEQFF.

The chain combines TRBV6-1 with TRBJ1-2; no clear D. The CDR3 runs 13 residues. Germline lookup yields CDR1 MNHNS and CDR2 SASEGT. Deletions cut 3 bases from V and 0 bases from J, with 5 bases between. CDR3 nucleotides: TGTGCCAGCAGTGATTATACTAACTATGGCTACACCTTC. Translated: CASSDYTNYGYTF.

In this sample, this clone turned up once. V and J are TRBV29-1 and TRBJ1-2; possibly TRBD1 for D (5 bases). Germline V gene sequence: CDR1 SQVTM, CDR2 ANQGSEA. The CDR3 has 13 amino acids. V lost 3 bases, J lost 3 bases, and 11 bases lay in between. The CDR3 bases are TGCAGCGTTGAGGGGGGGGATTACTATGGCTACACCTTC. As protein: CSVEGGDYYGYTF.

The V and J genes are TRBV2 and TRBJ2-2; D unclear. The CDR3 runs to 14 residues. V was shortened by 3 bases and J by 6 bases, with 11 bases between the two germline ends. CDR1 is SNHLY, CDR2 FYNNEI, per germline. CDR3 in amino acids: CASSDPVHPGELFF. Here the CDR3 DNA reads TGTGCCAGCAGTGATCCGGTACACCCCGGGGAGCTGTTTTTT.

The genes are TRBV14 and TRBJ2-5, with 9 bases lining up with TRBD2. The V segment lost 4 bases and the J segment 4 bases; nucleotides outside the gene matches: 13. Germline lookup yields CDR1 SGHDN and CDR2 FVKESK. The CDR3 sequence is 17 residues long. The CDR3 DNA sequence: TGTGCCAGCAGCCCTGAGGTAGCGGGGGAAATCGCAGAGACCCAGTACTTC. Translating gives CASSPEVAGEIAETQYF. Filled out from reference TRBV14 and TRBJ2-5, the complete variable domain reads EAGVTQFPSHSVIEKGQTVTLRCDPISGHDNLYWYRRVMGKEIKFLLHFVKESKQDESGMPNNRFLAERTGGTYSTLKVQPAELEDSGVYFCASSPEVAGEIAETQYFGPGTRLLVL.

This clone came up a few times. This chain links TRBV11-2 with TRBJ1-6; 10 bases fit TRBD1. The germline V gene has CDR1 SGHAT and CDR2 FQNNGV. Trimming at V came to 4 bases and at J to 9 bases, leaving 6 bases not matched to a gene. The CDR3 contains 15 residues. The CDR3, as DNA: TGTGCCAGCAGCTCCTGGGACAGGGGCGCTTCACCCCTCCACTTT. Amino acids: CASSSWDRGASPLHF.

The chain couples TRBV13 to TRBJ2-1, with D unclear. V lost 5 bases and J 9 bases, leaving 11 bases between the germline ends. The germline V gene has CDR1 PRHDT and CDR2 FYEKMQ (reference sequence). CDR3 size: 12 residues. This chain's CDR3 is CASSQGQAEQFF. The CDR3 coding sequence is TGTGCCAGCAGCCAAGGGCAAGCTGAGCAGTTCTTC.

This chain links TRBV5-1 with TRBJ2-6, with TRBD1 identical over 8 bases. Per germline, CDR1 SGHRS and CDR2 YFSETQ. Unmatched junction bases numbered 13, after V lost 5 bases and J lost 0 bases. The CDR3 has 19 amino acids. This chain's CDR3 is CASSPSPGQATSGANVLTF. The DNA of the CDR3 is TGCGCCAGCAGTCCCTCTCCGGGACAGGCTACCTCTGGGGCCAACGTCCTGACTTTC.

The V gene is TRBV6-5, the J gene TRBJ2-4; D is possibly TRBD2 (6 bases). The germline V gene encodes CDR1 MNHEY and CDR2 SVGAGI. CDR3 size: 15 residues. V was shortened by 2 bases and J by 2 bases, with 10 bases between the two germline ends. DNA for the CDR3: TGTGCCAGCAGTTACGGGGGAGGATCCAAAAACATTCAGTACTTC. The encoded protein is CASSYGGGSKNIQYF.

The chain links TRBV11-2 to TRBJ2-1; a possible D gene is TRBD2 (5 bases). CDR3 length: 13 residues. CDR1 and CDR2 (germline): SGHAT, FQNNGV. With 5 bases removed from V and 5 bases from J, the gap between germline ends came to 10 bases. CDR3: CASSPPTNNEQFF. CDR3 bases: TGTGCCAGCAGCCCCCCGACTAACAATGAGCAGTTCTTC. Looking up the rest from reference TRBV11-2 and TRBJ2-1 gives the full variable domain: EAGVAQSPRYKIIEKRQSVAFWCNPISGHATLYWYQQILGQGPKLLIQFQNNGVVDDSQLPKDRFSAERLKGVDSTLKIQPAKLEDSAVYLCASSPPTNNEQFFGPGTRLTVL.

This chain connects TRBV11-2 to TRBJ1-4, with D unclear. The germline CDR1 and CDR2 sequences are SGHAT and FQNNGV. The CDR3 sequence is 11 residues long. V was clipped by 4 bases and J by 7 bases, with 4 bases between them. The CDR3, as DNA: TGTGCCAGCAGCTCTAGTGAAAAACTGTTTTTT. Its translation: CASSSSEKLFF.

V usage is TRBV2 and J usage is TRBJ1-1; possible D gene TRBD1, 5 bases. Trimming pared 11 bases from V and 8 bases from J, leaving 15 bases between. The V gene's germline CDR1 is SNHLY and CDR2 FYNNEI. CDR3 size: 11 residues. CDR3: CALRGRIEAFF. For the CDR3, the DNA is TGTGCCCTCCGGGGACGGATAGAAGCTTTCTTT.

The chain uses TRBV7-9 and TRBJ2-2, with D uncertain. Germline CDR1 reads SEHNR; CDR2 reads FQNEAQ (reference sequence). The CDR3 extends over 16 amino acids. V was pared by 4 bases and J by 2 bases, with 14 bases between. Here the CDR3 DNA reads TGTGCCAGCAGCTCCCCTCTAATCATTAACACCGGGGAGCTGTTTTTT. Amino acid sequence: CASSSPLIINTGELFF.

The chain uses TRBV7-3 and TRBJ2-1; D is perhaps TRBD1 (5 bases). Germline CDR1 SGHTA, CDR2 FQGTGA. Trimming shortened V by 5 bases and J by 1 base, and 27 bases separated the two germline ends. The CDR3 consists of 20 residues. Written as DNA, the CDR3 is TGTGCCAGCAGCATCCGCCACAGCTACGACAGCTCAGGGTCCTACAATGAGCAGTTCTTC. It translates to CASSIRHSYDSSGSYNEQFF. Variable domain in full (rest from reference TRBV7-3 and TRBJ2-1): GAGVSQTPSNKVTEKGKYVELRCDPISGHTALYWYRQSLGQGPEFLIYFQGTGAADDSGLPNDRFFAVRPEGSVSTLKIQRTERGDSAVYLCASSIRHSYDSSGSYNEQFFGPGTRLTVL.

The chain uses TRBV7-2 and TRBJ2-7; 7 nucleotides match TRBD2. CDR1 SGHTA and CDR2 FQGNSA come from the germline V gene. V trimming: 6 bases; J trimming: 0 bases; junction bases outside the gene matches: 5. This CDR3 has 14 amino acids. CDR3 residues: CASSPSGASYEQYF. CDR3 bases: TGTGCCAGCAGTCCAAGCGGGGCCTCCTACGAGCAGTACTTC.

V and J are TRBV4-1 and TRBJ1-2; TRBD1 might be the D (5 bases). Trimming stripped 1 base from V and 8 bases from J, with 14 bases between. CDR1 and CDR2 (germline): MGHRA, YSYEKL. The CDR3 contains 14 residues. The CDR3 nucleotides are TGCGCCAGCAGCCAAGTGGGGGTGCGGGGGGGCTACACCTTC. This translates into CASSQVGVRGGYTF.

The genes are TRBV6-1 and TRBJ2-7, with D possibly called TRBD1 or TRBD2 (5 bases each). Trimming cost V 8 bases and J 3 bases, with 20 bases left between them. This CDR3 is 15 amino acids long. Germline-derived CDR1 and CDR2 are MNHNS and SASEGT. The CDR3 region has the DNA TGTGCCAGCGCACCATTCCAGGGAGCCCGCTACGAGCAGTACTTC. Protein sequence: CASAPFQGARYEQYF.

The CDR3 coding sequence is TGTGCCAGCGGGCCTGTGGCAGGGGATGGCTACACCTTC. As protein: CASGPVAGDGYTF. The rearrangement joins TRBV6-5 to TRBJ1-2; D possibly corresponds to TRBD1 (6 bases). Trimming took 8 bases from V and 6 from J, leaving 16 bases between them. Germline V gene sequence: CDR1 MNHEY, CDR2 SVGAGI. This CDR3 has 13 residues.

Concerning this clone: At the DNA level, this CDR3 is encoded by other sequences in the same sample as well. The rearrangement links TRBV4-1 to TRBJ2-7; perhaps TRBD2 as D (5 bases). The CDR3 has 13 residues. V dropped 3 bases and J dropped 3 bases, with 9 bases sitting between them. Per germline, CDR1 MGHRA and CDR2 YSYEKL. CDR3 DNA sequence: TGCGCCAGCAGCCAGGTAGGACTCTACGAGCAGTACTTC. Amino acid sequence: CASSQVGLYEQYF.

V usage is TRBV11-3 and J usage is TRBJ1-1, with TRBD1 as a possible D gene (5 bases). The germline V and J ends were trimmed by 2 bases and 7 bases, with 11 bases remaining between them. This CDR3 contains 13 residues. Per germline, CDR1 SGHNT and CDR2 YENEEA. CDR3 nucleotide sequence: TGTGCCAGCAGCTTACCGGGGCGGGATGAAGCTTTCTTT. Amino acid sequence: CASSLPGRDEAFF.

The chain has TRBV7-9 and TRBJ2-2; weak D call: TRBD2 (6 bases). Germline V gene data show CDR1 as SEHNR and CDR2 as FQNEAQ (reference sequence). Trimming removed 4 bases at V and 0 bases at J, with 15 bases between. CDR3 size: 17 residues. The CDR3 loop is CASSSSWGGANTGELFF. CDR3 bases: TGTGCCAGCAGCTCCAGCTGGGGAGGCGCGAACACCGGGGAGCTGTTTTTT.

The chain recombines TRBV14 with TRBJ2-7; D unresolved. Germline CDR1 is SGHDN and CDR2 is FVKESK. The CDR3 has 13 amino acids. V lost 1 base to trimming and J lost 0 bases, with 4 bases between them. CDR3 residues: CASSQGGSYEQYF. For the CDR3, the DNA is TGTGCCAGCAGCCAAGGGGGCTCCTACGAGCAGTACTTC. Complete variable domain (other parts from reference TRBV14 and TRBJ2-7): EAGVTQFPSHSVIEKGQTVTLRCDPISGHDNLYWYRRVMGKEIKFLLHFVKESKQDESGMPNNRFLAERTGGTYSTLKVQPAELEDSGVYFCASSQGGSYEQYFGPGTRLTVT.

The table lists this clone with a few counts. The genes are TRBV4-1 and TRBJ1-3; D is undetermined. This CDR3 spans 14 amino acids. CDR1 is MGHRA, CDR2 YSYEKL, per germline. Trimming took 0 bases from V and 4 from J, leaving 7 bases between them. CDR3 nucleotides: TGCGCCAGCAGCCAAGACCGGCAGGGAAACACCATATATTTT. Its protein product is CASSQDRQGNTIYF.

V gene TRBV7-9 combines with J gene TRBJ1-1; tentatively, D is TRBD1 (5 bases). Germline values: CDR1 SEHNR, CDR2 FQNEAQ (reference sequence). The CDR3 runs 16 residues. V was cut by 0 bases and J by 6 bases, with 17 bases left in between. CDR3 nucleotide sequence: TGTGCCAGCAGCTTAGCGGGGCGGGGGAGTATCCCTGAAGCTTTCTTT. Translation gives CASSLAGRGSIPEAFF.

The rearrangement uses TRBV7-9 and TRBJ2-3; no firm D call. CDR1 is SEHNR, CDR2 FQNEAQ, per germline (reference sequence). The CDR3 sequence is 14 residues long. Trimming removed 4 bases from V and 2 bases from J, with 10 bases in between. CDR3 loop: CASSSTDSTDTQYF. The DNA of the CDR3 is TGTGCCAGCAGCTCAACAGATTCCACAGATACGCAGTATTTT.

CDR3 DNA: TGTGCCAGTAGCTTTCCAGGTTACACTGAAGCTTTCTTT. This codes for CASSFPGYTEAFF. The chain joins TRBV19 to TRBJ1-1; D gene ambiguous. The CDR3 is made up of 13 amino acids. Germline V gene lookup returns CDR1 LNHDA and CDR2 SQIVND (reference sequence). V was clipped by 6 bases and J by 3 bases, with 11 bases between them.

V gene TRBV4-1 combines with J gene TRBJ1-5, with D tentatively TRBD1 (6 bases). The CDR3 length is 14 residues. V was cut by 1 base and J by 6 bases, with 10 bases left in between. Germline CDR1 MGHRA, CDR2 YSYEKL. The CDR3 bases are TGCGCCAGCAGCCAAGCGGGGGGCGGTCAGCCCCAGCATTTT. Protein sequence: CASSQAGGGQPQHF.

The DNA of the CDR3 is TGTGCCAGCAGTTTATCCGGACTTTACTACGAGCAGTACTTC. Translating gives CASSLSGLYYEQYF. This chain joins TRBV27 and TRBJ2-7; tentative D call: TRBD2 (5 bases). The V end was cut by 0 bases, the J end by 3 bases, with 9 bases between. This CDR3 is built from 14 residues. Germline CDR1 and CDR2: MNHEY and SMNVEV (reference sequence).

The J gene is TRBJ2-7, the V gene TRBV4-1, with TRBD1 matching 7 bases. CDR3 size: 15 residues. V shed 4 bases and J 0 bases; nucleotides not matched to a gene: 6. From germline, CDR1 is MGHRA and CDR2 YSYEKL. The CDR3 DNA follows: TGCGCCAGCAGCCCATACAGGGGCGGCTCCTACGAGCAGTACTTC. This translates into CASSPYRGGSYEQYF.